One and the same sample provided the 29 T cell receptor beta chains below, sequenced in a study of identical twins. Via MiXCR, TCRdb re-called the 5' RACE reads, giving one row per CDR3 protein. The sample has roughly 700,000 distinct CDR3 sequences, more than 6.5% seen once. These same records also appear under a second study, on yellow fever vaccine responses in identical twins.

Sequencing was carried out using PBMCs. Source of these receptors: a woman in her late teens or twenties in good health.

J is TRBJ2-1 and V is TRBV12-5; D call uncertain. The CDR3 is 14 amino acids. Trimming removed 6 bases at V and 2 bases at J, with 11 bases between. Per the germline V gene, CDR1 is LGHNT and CDR2 is FRNRAP. In DNA form, the CDR3 reads TGTGCTAGTGGGGCTCCGGACGCCTACAATGAGCAGTTCTTC. It encodes CASGAPDAYNEQFF.

J is TRBJ1-2 and V is TRBV28, with D maybe TRBD1 (5 bases). Trimming removed 6 bases at V and 6 bases at J, with 17 bases between. This CDR3 region has 14 residues. Germline CDR1 is MDHEN and CDR2 is SYDVKM. CDR3 sequence (DNA): TGTGCCAGCAGCCCGAGGGGCAGCGGAGATGGCTACACCTTC. Encoded protein: CASSPRGSGDGYTF.

This clonotype occurred a few times. This chain links TRBV7-9 with TRBJ2-7; D is uncertain. This CDR3 is built from 15 residues. CDR1 is SEHNR and CDR2 is FQNEAQ in the germline V gene (reference sequence). V dropped 0 bases and J dropped 2 bases, with 11 bases sitting between them. The CDR3 bases are TGTGCCAGCAGCTTAGCTTCGGTGGCCACCTACGAGCAGTACTTC. Protein: CASSLASVATYEQYF.

This clonotype appeared a few times. This sequence joins TRBV9 and TRBJ1-6; tentatively, D is TRBD1 (6 bases). The V gene's germline CDR1 is SGDLS and CDR2 YYNGEE. With 0 bases removed from V and 12 bases from J, the gap between germline ends came to 10 bases. This CDR3 spans 13 amino acids. CDR3 DNA: TGTGCCAGCAGCGTAGCCGGGGGCGGACCCCTCCACTTT. Translation: CASSVAGGGPLHF.

This clonotype was counted between two and nine times. CDR3 loop: CASSLQTRAGELFF. Here the CDR3 DNA reads TGTGCCAGCAGCTTACAAACCAGAGCCGGGGAGCTGTTTTTT. The chain links TRBV7-9 to TRBJ2-2, with D hard to call. Trimming removed 2 bases from V and 6 bases from J, with 10 bases in between. This CDR3 has 14 amino acids. The V gene's germline CDR1 is SEHNR and CDR2 FQNEAQ (reference sequence).

This clonotype was observed a few times. This rearrangement joins TRBV7-9 to TRBJ1-6; no firm D call. Looked up from germline, CDR1 is SEHNR and CDR2 is FQNEAQ (reference sequence). This CDR3 has 16 residues. Trimming took 2 bases from V and 5 from J, leaving 13 bases between them. The CDR3 DNA follows: TGTGCCAGCAGCTTAAGGTTGGGCGGAGATAATTCACCCCTCCACTTT. As protein: CASSLRLGGDNSPLHF. Full variable domain (remainder filled in from reference TRBV7-9 and TRBJ1-6): DTGVSQNPRHKITKRGQNVTFRCDPISEHNRLYWYRQTLGQGPEFLTYFQNEAQLEKSRLLSDRFSAERPKGSFSTLEIQRTEQGDSAMYLCASSLRLGGDNSPLHFGNGTRLTVT.

J is TRBJ2-1 and V is TRBV7-2, with TRBD1 as a possible D gene (6 bases). Germline CDR1 reads SGHTA; CDR2 reads FQGNSA. V lost 5 bases to trimming and J lost 5 bases, with 19 bases between them. The CDR3 sequence is 16 residues long. DNA for the CDR3: TGTGCCAGCAGCCCAACACTAGGACAGTATAACAATGAGCAGTTCTTC. The encoded protein is CASSPTLGQYNNEQFF.

This clonotype has just a few counts. The chain couples TRBV29-1 to TRBJ2-7, with D hard to call. V was pared by 1 base and J by 2 bases, with 15 bases between. This CDR3 comprises 15 residues. From germline, CDR1 is SQVTM and CDR2 ANQGSEA. CDR3 nucleotides: TGCAGCGTTGAAGTCGGTGGCTTCTCACCCTACGAGCAGTACTTC. Protein product: CSVEVGGFSPYEQYF.

There are many counts of this clonotype. The chain is built from TRBV12-5 and TRBJ2-4; D is undetermined. CDR1 and CDR2 from the germline V gene are LGHNT and FRNRAP. Trimming cost V 0 bases and J 0 bases, with 15 bases left between them. CDR3 size: 18 residues. The CDR3 region is CASGLVDSQPLAKNIQYF. The CDR3 DNA is TGTGCTAGTGGTTTGGTAGATAGTCAACCTCTAGCCAAAAACATTCAGTACTTC.

The chain recombines TRBV15 with TRBJ2-5; no firm D call. This CDR3 comprises 12 residues. The V gene's germline CDR1 is LNHNV and CDR2 YYDKDF (reference sequence). V gave up 6 bases and J gave up 2 bases, with 7 bases separating them. The CDR3 nucleotides are TGTGCCACCAGGGGCCTGCAAGAGACCCAGTACTTC. It specifies CATRGLQETQYF.

The chain is built from TRBV18 and TRBJ2-2; 10 nucleotides align to TRBD1. V was pared by 4 bases and J by 4 bases, with 6 bases of the junction left unmatched. Germline V CDR1 and CDR2: KGHSH, LQKENI. The CDR3 extends over 16 amino acids. The CDR3 DNA sequence: TGTGCCAGCTCACACGTCTGGACAGGGGGCACCGGGGAGCTGTTTTTT. It encodes CASSHVWTGGTGELFF.

In this sample, this clonotype turned up a few times. V and J are TRBV4-3 and TRBJ2-2, with TRBD2 identical over 7 bases. This CDR3 contains 17 residues. Per the germline V gene, CDR1 is LGHNA and CDR2 is YSLEER. Trimming cost V 0 bases and J 3 bases; bases outside gene matches: 7. The CDR3 nucleotides are TGCGCCAGCAGCCAAGATTATCGGGGGGTTGACACCGGGGAGCTGTTTTTT. It yields the protein CASSQDYRGVDTGELFF.

The sample holds many counts of this clonotype. V is TRBV20-1 and J is TRBJ2-2; the match to TRBD1 covers 8 bases. The CDR3 has 15 residues. V trimming: 0 bases; J trimming: 5 bases; junction bases outside the gene matches: 5. Germline V gene sequence: CDR1 DFQATT, CDR2 SNEGSKA (reference sequence). The DNA of the CDR3 is TGCAGTGCTAGAGATCCCAGGGGGCGAACCGGGGAGCTGTTTTTT. Protein product: CSARDPRGRTGELFF.

This clonotype was counted ten times or more. This chain uses TRBV28 with TRBJ2-7; D is ambiguous. Trimming stripped 6 bases from V and 4 bases from J, with 7 bases between. CDR1 is MDHEN, CDR2 SYDVKM, per germline. The CDR3 extends over 11 amino acids. CDR3 in amino acids: CASRYEYEQYF. CDR3 DNA: TGTGCCAGCAGGTATGAGTACGAGCAGTACTTC.

This clonotype was detected ten times or more. The chain carries TRBV6-6 and TRBJ2-5, with D unclear. V lost 4 bases and J lost 5, with 5 bases in between. Per germline, CDR1 MNHNY and CDR2 SVGAGI (reference sequence). CDR3 size: 11 residues. CDR3 region: CASSSFETQYF. In DNA form, the CDR3 reads TGTGCCAGCAGTTCCTTTGAGACCCAGTACTTC.

The V call is TRBV5-5, the J call TRBJ2-5; 10 bases map to TRBD1. After removal of 4 bases from V and 2 bases from J, the junction contained 8 bases not matched to a gene. Germline loops: CDR1 SGHKS, CDR2 YYEKEE (reference sequence). The CDR3 runs to 16 residues. The CDR3 region is CASSDYRTGGQETQYF. In nucleotides, the CDR3 is TGTGCCAGCAGCGATTACAGGACAGGGGGACAAGAGACCCAGTACTTC.

This clonotype was picked up a small number of times. This chain connects TRBV6-2 or TRBV6-3 to TRBJ2-7; TRBD2 aligns across 9 bases. The CDR3 is 17 amino acids. CDR1 and CDR2 (germline): MNHEY, SVGEGT. Trimming at V came to 0 bases and at J to 2 bases, leaving 8 bases not matched to a gene. Here the CDR3 reads CASSYSSTLAGTYEQYF. CDR3 sequence (DNA): TGTGCCAGCAGTTACTCGAGTACGCTAGCGGGAACCTACGAGCAGTACTTC.

This clonotype appeared many times. The chain carries TRBV12-3 or TRBV12-4 and TRBJ2-2; 9 bases are a match to TRBD1. The CDR3 runs to 15 residues. With 7 bases clipped from V and 1 base from J, the junction kept 4 bases outside the gene matches. CDR3 nucleotides: TGTGCCAGCACCACAGGGGGCGTGAACACCGGGGAGCTGTTTTTT. It translates to CASTTGGVNTGELFF.

This clonotype occurred a few times. This chain links TRBV3-1 with TRBJ1-1; TRBD1 might be the D (6 bases). Between the trimmed V and J ends, which lost 0 bases and 11 bases, there was a span of 16 bases. Germline CDR1 and CDR2: LGHDT and YNNKEL (reference sequence). The CDR3 covers 14 residues. The CDR3 protein is CASSQEGGAGDAFF. The CDR3 coding sequence is TGTGCCAGCAGCCAAGAGGGGGGGGCAGGGGATGCTTTCTTT.

This clonotype came up a few times. V usage is TRBV6-1 and J usage is TRBJ1-2; tentative D call: TRBD1 (6 bases). Germline CDR1 is MNHNS and CDR2 is SASEGT. This CDR3 has 15 residues. V dropped 5 bases and J dropped 2 bases, with 15 bases sitting between them. The CDR3 loop is CASSPGGRINYGYTF. The DNA of the CDR3 is TGTGCCAGCAGTCCCGGGGGCCGCATAAACTATGGCTACACCTTC.

This clonotype was detected a few times. The V and J genes are TRBV6-1 and TRBJ2-3, with 10 bases aligning to TRBD2. CDR3 size: 15 residues. V lost 6 bases and J lost 3; bases outside the gene matches: 6. The germline CDR1 and CDR2 sequences are MNHNS and SASEGT. The CDR3, as DNA: TGTGCCAGCAGGCATAGCGGGGGGTCAACAGATACGCAGTATTTT. Translation: CASRHSGGSTDTQYF.

This chain uses TRBV7-9 with TRBJ2-7; 10 bases align to TRBD1. Germline V lookup: CDR1 SEHNR, CDR2 FQNEAQ (reference sequence). This CDR3 region has 16 residues. Unmatched junction bases numbered 13, after V lost 6 bases and J lost 5 bases. CDR3: CASSTDKGQGGNEQYF. CDR3 nucleotides: TGTGCCAGCAGTACCGATAAAGGACAGGGGGGAAACGAGCAGTACTTC.

In its sample, this clonotype was seen a few times. CDR3 bases: TGTGCCAGCAGCCCCGAAAGACTAGCGGGAGGGCTCAATGAGCAGTTCTTC. Its translation is CASSPERLAGGLNEQFF. The chain links TRBV3-1 to TRBJ2-1; 14 bases line up with TRBD2. Germline V CDR1 and CDR2: LGHDT, YNNKEL (reference sequence). J lost 6 bases, V lost 4 bases, and 8 bases had no gene match. The CDR3 has 17 residues.

The J gene is TRBJ2-1, the V gene TRBV5-6; 7 nucleotides align to TRBD1. This CDR3 contains 15 residues. The junction had 8 bases not matched to a gene; V was cut back by 1 base and J by 7 bases. The V gene's germline CDR1 is SGHDT and CDR2 YYEEEE. The CDR3 protein is CASSLKGARVNEQFF. In DNA, the CDR3 is TGTGCCAGCAGCTTGAAGGGGGCGCGGGTTAATGAGCAGTTCTTC. The full variable domain, its missing parts supplied by reference TRBV5-6 and TRBJ2-1, is DAGVTQSPTHLIKTRGQQVTLRCSPKSGHDTVSWYQQALGQGPQFIFQYYEEEERQRGNFPDRFSGHQFPNYSSELNVNALLLGDSALYLCASSLKGARVNEQFFGPGTRLTVL.

The chain recombines TRBV5-1 with TRBJ2-1; 10 bases align to TRBD2. CDR1 SGHRS and CDR2 YFSETQ come from the germline V gene. The CDR3 contains 14 residues. Trimming at V came to 4 bases and at J to 9 bases, leaving 7 bases not matched to a gene. The CDR3 sequence is CASSPGTSVVEQFF. The CDR3 nucleotides are TGCGCCAGCAGCCCCGGGACTAGCGTTGTTGAGCAGTTCTTC.

The chain joins TRBV5-5 to TRBJ2-5; 10 positions match TRBD1. Germline V gene lookup returns CDR1 SGHKS and CDR2 YYEKEE (reference sequence). The J segment lost 4 bases and the V segment lost 2 bases, leaving 5 bases of the junction unmatched. CDR3 length: 15 amino acids. CDR3 sequence: CASSFWDRGLETQYF. The DNA of the CDR3 is TGTGCCAGCAGCTTCTGGGACAGGGGTTTAGAGACCCAGTACTTC. Filled out from reference TRBV5-5 and TRBJ2-5, the complete variable domain reads DAGVTQSPTHLIKTRGQQVTLRCSPISGHKSVSWYQQVLGQGPQFIFQYYEKEERGRGNFPDRFSARQFPNYSSELNVNALLLGDSALYLCASSFWDRGLETQYFGPGTRLLVL.

This clonotype was recorded many times. In DNA form, the CDR3 reads TGTGCCAGCAGCAGGACAGGGGGGATGAATGAGCAGTTCTTC. Amino acids: CASSRTGGMNEQFF. This rearrangement joins TRBV12-3 or TRBV12-4 to TRBJ2-1, with TRBD1 matching 10 bases. CDR3 length equals 14 residues. The ends lost 6 bases at V and 7 bases at J; junction bases unmatched: 6.

This clonotype was detected many times. The chain links TRBV14 to TRBJ2-5, with a possible D match to TRBD2 (5 bases). The V gene lost 1 base and the J gene lost 2 bases, with 8 bases spanning the gap. CDR3 size: 14 residues. In germline, CDR1 is SGHDN, CDR2 FVKESK. The DNA for the CDR3 is TGTGCCAGCAGCCAAGGGGAGCGTCAAGAGACCCAGTACTTC. It specifies CASSQGERQETQYF. The full variable domain, with the rest looked up from reference TRBV14 and TRBJ2-5, is EAGVTQFPSHSVIEKGQTVTLRCDPISGHDNLYWYRRVMGKEIKFLLHFVKESKQDESGMPNNRFLAERTGGTYSTLKVQPAELEDSGVYFCASSQGERQETQYFGPGTRLLVL.

The V and J genes are TRBV4-3 and TRBJ1-5, with D perhaps matching TRBD1 (5 bases). Germline CDR1 reads LGHNA; CDR2 reads YSLEER. The CDR3 has 15 residues. Trimming removed 0 bases at V and 4 bases at J, with 10 bases between. CDR3 sequence: CASSQDRSGNQPQHF. The CDR3 DNA is TGCGCCAGCAGCCAAGATAGGTCAGGGAATCAGCCCCAGCATTTT.